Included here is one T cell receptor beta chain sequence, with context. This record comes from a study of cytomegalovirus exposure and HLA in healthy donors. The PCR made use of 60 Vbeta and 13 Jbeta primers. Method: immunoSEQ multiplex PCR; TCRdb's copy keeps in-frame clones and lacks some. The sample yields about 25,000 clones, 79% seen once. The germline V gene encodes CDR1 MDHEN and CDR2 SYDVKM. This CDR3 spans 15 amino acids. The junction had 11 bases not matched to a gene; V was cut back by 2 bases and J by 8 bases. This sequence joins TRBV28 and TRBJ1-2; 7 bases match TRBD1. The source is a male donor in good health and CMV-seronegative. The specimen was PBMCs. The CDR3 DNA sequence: TGTGCCAGCAGTTTAAATCCTACAGGGGAGAGCGGCTACACCTTC. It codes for CASSLNPTGESGYTF.